The sequence of this TCR beta chain was determined in a study of beta chain features in type 1 diabetes. Looking at the study overall: Analysis included 95 million to 140 million sorted cells drawn from all samples. Whole-study results and caveats: For Type 1 diabetes patients, all four CD4+ subsets carried TCRB CDR3s that were moderately but significantly shorter.

TCRB transcripts that were expressed got sequenced, as all of the isolated RNA had been reverse transcribed. Sequencing was performed with immunoSEQ multiplex PCR; in TCRdb, only in-frame clones are kept and a portion is missing. Of almost 350,000 clones in the sample, roughly 8% were seen once. Via the markers CD45RO/CCR7/CD25/CD127/CD95/CD27, stem cell-like memory, regulatory, central memory and naive CD4+ cells were sorted. The sample holds a few counts of this clone. The antigen remains undetermined. This receptor was identified in a woman between 18 and 29 years old in good health. The sequenced sample was central memory CD4+ T cells from blood.

The CDR3 loop reads CASSHRDFRTDTQYF. The CDR3 bases are TGTGCCAGCAGTCACCGGGACTTCCGCACAGATACGCAGTATTTT. The rearrangement uses TRBV6-5 and TRBJ2-3; weak D call: TRBD2 (6 bases). Germline V gene data show CDR1 as MNHEY and CDR2 as SVGAGI. This CDR3 is built from 15 residues. V lost 5 bases and J lost 1, with 13 bases in between.